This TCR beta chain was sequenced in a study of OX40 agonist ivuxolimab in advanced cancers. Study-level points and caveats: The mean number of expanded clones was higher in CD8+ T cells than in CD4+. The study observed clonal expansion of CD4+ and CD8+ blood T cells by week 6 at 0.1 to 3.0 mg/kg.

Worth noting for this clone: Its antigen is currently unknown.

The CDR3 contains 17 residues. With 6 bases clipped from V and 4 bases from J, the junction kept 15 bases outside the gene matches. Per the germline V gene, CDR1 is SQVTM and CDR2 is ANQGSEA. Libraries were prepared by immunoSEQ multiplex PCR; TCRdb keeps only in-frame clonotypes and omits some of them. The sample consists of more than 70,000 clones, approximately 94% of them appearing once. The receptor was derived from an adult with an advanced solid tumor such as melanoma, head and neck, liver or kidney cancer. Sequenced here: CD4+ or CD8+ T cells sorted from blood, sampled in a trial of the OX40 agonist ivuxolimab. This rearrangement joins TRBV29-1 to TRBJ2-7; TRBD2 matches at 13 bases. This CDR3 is CSVGGLAGMAGEYEQYF. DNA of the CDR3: TGCAGCGTGGGGGGACTAGCGGGGATGGCAGGAGAATACGAGCAGTACTTC.